This T cell receptor (beta chain) was identified during a study of shared clonotypes between healthy human individuals (dated by TCRdb to about 2020). In terms of the full investigation: The cohort comprised two women and a few men aged 18 to 49 years. For each donor, CD4 naive and CD4 memory were each run on three plates, CD8 naive on two plates, and CD8 memory on one plate. Blood TCR repertoires of a handful of healthy adults were deeply sequenced to estimate repertoire size and the extent of clonotype sharing between individuals. To increase sequencing depth and limit assay-specific biases, different laboratories used diverse techniques to prepare libraries and sequence TCR repertoires. Per donor, leukapheresis produced somewhere between about 0.94 and 9.5 billion PBMCs.

This clone was detected only a few times. The target of this receptor is not known. No base quality values were provided; no much bigger clone lies one nucleotide off. The sample has other DNA sequences that encode this CDR3 too. What the work shows at the level of the full study, not this receptor alone: The small number of donors limited the genetic and exposure-history diversity represented. Sampling was restricted to blood, and TCR repertoires in tissues likely differ from the TCR repertoires found in blood. Based on pairwise subsampling, the degree of clonotype sharing among donors was expected to be affected by sequencing depth. Across a handful of donors, approximately 4.9% of naive CD4, roughly 3.3% of naive CD8, about 2.3% of memory CD4, and 0.4% of memory CD8 clonotypes were shared. Incomplete sequencing was indicated by rarefaction of sorted-subset datasets, despite the large sequencing depth. Naive subsets generally had larger estimated clonotype richness than memory subsets did. Higher generation probabilities were observed for clonotypes shared by all four sorted-subset donors than for non-shared clonotypes.

Sequences SGDLS (CDR1) and YYNGEE (CDR2) are obtained from the germline V gene. The CDR3 goes from the cysteine to the phenylalanine over 15 residues. The kept DNA is CDR3 alone, 45 bases in frame from the first base. The junction carries 8 bases between V and J, which are trimmed by 0 bases and 1 base respectively. CD8 naive samples were obtained by positive selection for CCR7 among CD45RO-negative cells, yielding a CD45RA+CCR7+ population from which TemRA cells were excluded. The donors were healthy, HIV-negative adults who had no recently reported acute infections or vaccinations. Only Caucasian adults living in Nashville, Tennessee, USA were represented among the donors. After blood collection by leukapheresis, PBMCs were isolated using Ficoll-Histopaque density gradient centrifugation and then cryopreserved in the vapor phase of liquid nitrogen. Analytical flow cytometry was used to check the purity and quantity of every magnetically sorted T cell population. From each sorted fraction, genomic DNA was isolated and quantified by UV absorbance on a Nanodrop 2000c.

Using the deep immunoSEQ assay, multiplex PCR amplified TCR CDR3 regions from genomic DNA. Extracted genomic DNA from each cell subset was distributed evenly across all wells of several immunoSEQ 96-well plates, and each plate was treated as a replicate. Each replicate PCR for sorted subsets received about 180 ng genomic DNA, equal to roughly 33,000 T cell genomes. The purified libraries were quantified using a Qubit 3.0 fluorometer, sized with a Bioanalyzer 2100, and then quantified again using the KAPA Library Quantification kit. Each immunoSEQ 96-well plate was sequenced on its own single-read 150-cycle Illumina NextSeq 550 flow cell. Per the authors' processing: Because only junctional sequences without quality scores were contained in the immunoSEQ output, filtering matching that applied to full-length reads could not be performed. Sequences were annotated with PyIR, a Python wrapper for IgBLAST v1.9, and V/J genes and CDR3 were assigned using IMGT germline references. Reads with weak V/J assignments (E-value above 1e-6), missing CDR3, stop codons, out-of-frame junctions, or ambiguous translated residues were removed. V3J clonotypes were defined as sequences sharing the same inferred V gene, J gene, and CDR3 amino acid sequence. The percentage overlap between two repertoires was calculated by dividing the number of shared unique clonotypes by the size of the smaller repertoire. Richness of each repertoire was evaluated using RTK rarefaction, the Chao1 estimator, and Recon v2.1 estimates of unobserved clonotypes. OLGA was used to compute generation probabilities for all TCRbeta clonotypes that the gDNA method yielded from a handful of donors. In its TCRdb copy, this immuneACCESS table keeps in-frame sequences only and misses some clones. Where compared with another copy, unresolved V genes explain less than half of these, and the others have no known cause. V and J calls and clone size are given by that table; D and trimming were obtained from the DNA. The sample profile shows millions of clones; about 92% of them were found once. The ten largest clones represent 1.5% to 2% of the sample.

Sequencing was carried out using naive CD8+ T cells from PBMCs. Reading the label with the study, this specimen's cell subset or site is: CD45RA+CCR7+. The receptor was derived from a man aged 18 to 29 in good health. Some clones in this sample may be carry-over from other donors' samples. The chain uses TRBV9 and TRBJ1-5; a tentative D match to TRBD1 spans 5 bases. The bases read TGTGCCAGCAGCGTAGATTCAGGGAGCAATCAGCCCCAGCATTTT. Translation gives CASSVDSGSNQPQHF.